One TCR beta chain is described in this entry. Its antigen is not known. The data derive from a study of neoadjuvant anti-PD-1 for oral cavity cancer. Repertoires were generated with immunoSEQ multiplex PCR, while TCRdb's copy carries only in-frame clones and drops some. This table holds fewer than 90,000 clones, approximately 85% found once. The CDR3 spans 19 residues. Germline loops: CDR1 MGHRA, CDR2 YSYEKL. With 0 bases clipped from V and 9 bases from J, the junction kept 12 bases outside the gene matches. Points from the study as a whole: Non-responders to neoadjuvant nivolumab had significantly more clonal PBMC T cells than responders.

As to time point: after neoadjuvant nivolumab, at surgical resection. The source is a person aged 35-79 years with oral cavity squamous cell carcinoma. The gene calls are TRBV4-1 and TRBJ2-1; 15 bases fit TRBD2. Here the sequenced sample was PBMCs, taken after nivolumab (anti-PD-1) treatment. The DNA for the CDR3 is TGCGCCAGCAGCCAAGACCGCTTACGGACTAGCGGGAGGGCAAGTGAGCAGTTCTTC. It specifies CASSQDRLRTSGRASEQFF.